This T cell receptor (beta chain) was captured by sequencing in a study of Graves' ophthalmopathy and Graves' hyperthyroidism (dated by TCRdb to the late 2010s). Some background on the complete study: Peripheral blood was collected at initial diagnosis, before any treatment. To explore V-J signatures distinguishing ophthalmopathy from hyperthyroidism, a discovery set of around 100 patients (fewer than 45 ophthalmopathy, 57 stable hyperthyroidism) was enrolled. T-cell repertoires of thyroid tissue and blood were compared in more than five hyperthyroidism patients. In total, some 130 blood samples were TCR-sequenced: some 40 ophthalmopathy, under 80 hyperthyroidism and some 17 hyperthyroidism-to-ophthalmopathy patients. An independent validation cohort comprised some 19 hyperthyroidism patients and 15 to 17 patients who later progressed from hyperthyroidism to ophthalmopathy. To tell Graves' ophthalmopathy apart from Graves' hyperthyroidism, and to predict which patients would progress to ophthalmopathy, the study relied on TCR beta repertoire signatures. Following sampling, methimazole starting at 30 mg daily was administered to hyperthyroidism patients, and high-dose intravenous methylprednisolone was administered to ophthalmopathy patients.

Ophthalmopathy patients had moderately to severely active disease, Clinical Activity Score of at least 3, NOSPECS grade of at least 4, and disease duration under 3 months. Patients with other autoimmune diseases, uncontrolled infections, pregnancy or lactation were excluded. Clinical symptoms, serum thyroxine, TRAb, thyroid ultrasound and orbital computed tomography were used for diagnosis. PBMCs were isolated from 10 ml of fresh peripheral blood by Ficoll-Paque density gradient centrifugation. Total RNA was extracted with Trizol reagent and quality-checked on an Agilent 2100 Bioanalyzer. Details on this clonotype: The target of this receptor is not known. Base qualities are not at hand, and no much larger clone is one base apart.

Inclusive of the bounding cysteine and phenylalanine, the CDR3 is 12 residues long. The CDR3 DNA has 36 bases and is translated from base 1. CDR1 ENHRY and CDR2 SYGVKD are derived from the germline V gene. At the junction V is shortened by 6 bases and J by 7 bases, with 12 bases in between. For repertoire sequencing, the TCR beta CDR3 regions were amplified from RNA transcripts. The first round of RT-PCR was done with HTBI primers and the Qiagen OneStep RT-PCR kit, and was followed by a second round of multiplex PCR, then size selection and purification. Libraries were sequenced on an Illumina HiSeq2000 using paired-end 100 bp reads. As for the original processing: Reads were processed with SOAPnuke, discarding reads with adapters, uncalled bases, mean Phred below 15, or no exact constant-primer or identifier match. COPE v1.2.5 was used to merge the high-quality paired reads. Unique nucleotide sequences were defined as clonotypes and aligned to IMGT TRB V, D and J references using MiTCR v1.1. The analysis was limited to V-J combinations with a frequency above 0.0001, which together covered 99.2% of repertoires. For each V-J combination, a TCR clonal expansion and chaos score was defined as F50 clonal expansion divided by the chaos observed in the TCRdist matrix. Welch's t-statistics and random forest were used to reduce features to about 14 V-J combinations, which were fed into a naive Bayes classifier. The similarity between thyroid and blood repertoires was quantified using the Morisita-Horn index. TCRdb passed the public sequencing reads through fastp at Q25 and MiXCR, retaining productive beta sequences. CDR3 protein duplicates are merged, each entry listing the most common genes and DNA. For this entry, the V and J calls and clone size follow TCRdb and not the study's own pipeline. The sample profile shows about 740,000 distinct CDR3 sequences; 35% to 50% of them were found once. Together, the top ten hold 35% to 55% of the sample.

General findings and caveats noted by the study authors: In validation, the model predicted ophthalmopathy progression with less than 71% sensitivity and around 72% specificity; roughly 11 predicted patients were CT-confirmed with GO in a median of around 6 months. The 13-signature model separated ophthalmopathy from stable hyperthyroidism with around 90% sensitivity and 81.08% specificity in cross-validation, and 80%/75% in the test set. Most expanded thyroid clonotypes with a frequency above 0.001 also appeared in blood, which suggests that blood repertoires may reflect the immune response in the thyroid. Sample size was not statistically predetermined, and group allocation was not concealed from the investigators.

The TCR comes from an adult man with Graves' ophthalmopathy. The sequence joins TRBV10-3 to TRBJ1-1, and the D gene may be TRBD1, 5 bases matching. Sequenced: peripheral blood. The sequenced DNA is TGTGCCATCAGGGAAGGGGCATTTGAAGCTTTCTTT. This gives the protein CAIREGAFEAFF.